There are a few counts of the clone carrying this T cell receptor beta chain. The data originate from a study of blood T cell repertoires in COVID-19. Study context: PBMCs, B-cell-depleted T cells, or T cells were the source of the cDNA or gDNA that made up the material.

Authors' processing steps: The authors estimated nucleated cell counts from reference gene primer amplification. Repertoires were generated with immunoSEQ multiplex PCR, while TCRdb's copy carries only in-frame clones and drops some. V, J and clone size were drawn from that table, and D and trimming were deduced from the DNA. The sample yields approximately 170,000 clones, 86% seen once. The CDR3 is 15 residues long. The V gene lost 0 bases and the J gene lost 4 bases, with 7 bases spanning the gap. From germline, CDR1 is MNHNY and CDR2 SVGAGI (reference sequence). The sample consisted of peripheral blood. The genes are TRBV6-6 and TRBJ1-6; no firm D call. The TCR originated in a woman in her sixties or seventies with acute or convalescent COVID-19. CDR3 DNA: TGTGCCAGCAGTTACTCATCGACTTATAATTCACCCCTCCACTTT. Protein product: CASSYSSTYNSPLHF.